The rows below give T cell receptor beta chains drawn from one sample of a study of T-cell reconstitution after alpha-beta-depleted transplantation in children. TCRdb analysed the PCR reads with MiXCR anew, one entry per CDR3 protein. The data show hundreds of thousands of distinct CDR3 sequences, around 12% seen once. The starting material was PBMCs, obtained before TCRalphabeta/CD19-depleted stem cell transplant. The source of these receptors is a girl aged 2-10 years with congenital amegakaryocytic thrombocytopenia, due to receive a stem cell transplant. Each CDR3 is given with its conserved first and last residue. The order of the fields is V gene, J gene, clone size, D gene, CDR3 DNA, CDR3 protein. The D gene is left open where the match is weak. Size is omitted from some rows. Given values are once, few, many or a class for expanded clones.

V gene: TRBV11-1; J gene: TRBJ2-3; clone size: few; D gene: TRBD2; CDR3 DNA: TGTGCCAGCAGCTTCCGAGGACTAGGGGTTCAGCAGACGCAGTATTTT; CDR3 protein: CASSFRGLGVQQTQYF
V gene: TRBV15; J gene: TRBJ2-1; clone size: few; D gene: NA; CDR3 DNA: TGTGCCACCAGCGGAGGACTCGGTGAGCAGTTCTTC; CDR3 protein: CATSGGLGEQFF
V gene: TRBV5-5; J gene: TRBJ1-4; clone size: NA; D gene: NA; CDR3 DNA: TGTGCCAGCACCCTATATTCCCCGGGAGGTTATAATGAAAAACTGTTTTTT; CDR3 protein: CASTLYSPGGYNEKLFF
V gene: TRBV30; J gene: TRBJ1-3; clone size: few; D gene: NA; CDR3 DNA: TGTGCCTGGCAGCACTTCCAGGGCTCTGGAAACACCATATATTTT; CDR3 protein: CAWQHFQGSGNTIYF
V gene: TRBV6-6; J gene: TRBJ2-1; clone size: NA; D gene: NA; CDR3 DNA: TGTGCCAGCAGTCCGCAGGGGGGGGGTGAGCAGTTCTTC; CDR3 protein: CASSPQGGGEQFF
V gene: TRBV5-1; J gene: TRBJ2-1; clone size: many; D gene: NA; CDR3 DNA: TGTGCCAGCAGCCTGGGGGTAGACAATGAGCAGTTCTTC; CDR3 protein: CASSLGVDNEQFF
V gene: TRBV12-3/TRBV12-4; J gene: TRBJ1-5; clone size: many; D gene: NA; CDR3 DNA: TGTGCCAGCAGTTTAGGGTCGTATGGGGATCAGCCCCAGCATTTT; CDR3 protein: CASSLGSYGDQPQHF
V gene: TRBV6-1; J gene: TRBJ2-5; clone size: NA; D gene: TRBD2; CDR3 DNA: TGTGCCAGCAGCCGCATCTTAAGCGGGAGTATGGAGGAGACCCAGTACTTC; CDR3 protein: CASSRILSGSMEETQYF
V gene: TRBV20-1; J gene: TRBJ2-5; clone size: NA; D gene: NA; CDR3 DNA: TGCAGTGCTAGGAAGGACGGGCTTTTAGAGACCCAGTACTTC; CDR3 protein: CSARKDGLLETQYF
V gene: TRBV20-1; J gene: TRBJ2-7; clone size: NA; D gene: NA; CDR3 DNA: TGCAGTGCTTGGGACGGTGCCTACGAGCAGTACTTC; CDR3 protein: CSAWDGAYEQYF
V gene: TRBV4-1; J gene: TRBJ1-2; clone size: many; D gene: NA; CDR3 DNA: TGCGCCAGCAGCCAAGGGTCGGGACGGTCGCTCTATGGCTACACCTTC; CDR3 protein: CASSQGSGRSLYGYTF